A selection of T cell receptor beta chains follows, all from one sample in a study of CD8 T cells in ankylosing spondylitis. TCRdb re-analysed the 5' RACE reads in MiXCR, keeping a single row per CDR3 protein. This table has 200,000 to 300,000 distinct CDR3 sequences, 8% to 9% appearing once. Sequenced sample: blood, either unsorted or a sorted T cell fraction (not recorded which). The receptors come from a female donor with ankylosing spondylitis or in good health (not recorded which). Each CDR3 is given with its conserved first and last residue. Fields, in order: D gene, V gene, J gene, clone size, CDR3 DNA, CDR3 protein. D genes are given only for firm matches. Clone size is given for some rows only: seen once, a few or many times, or a class if the clone is expanded.

d_gene: TRBD1
v_gene: TRBV6-2/TRBV6-3
j_gene: TRBJ1-5
abundance: many
CDR3nt: TGTGCCAGCAGTTACTCGGCAGGGGGGCTGGGCAATCAGCCCCAGCATTTT
CDR3aa: CASSYSAGGLGNQPQHF

d_gene: TRBD2
v_gene: TRBV7-3
j_gene: TRBJ2-1
abundance: many
CDR3nt: TGTGCCAGCAGCCGTCTAGCGGGAGCCTCCGGTGAGCAGTTCTTC
CDR3aa: CASSRLAGASGEQFF

d_gene: TRBD1
v_gene: TRBV6-4
j_gene: TRBJ2-1
abundance: many
CDR3nt: TGTGCCAGCAGTGACTCGACAACAGGGGCTTACAATGAGCAGTTCTTC
CDR3aa: CASSDSTTGAYNEQFF

d_gene: TRBD1
v_gene: TRBV12-3/TRBV12-4
j_gene: TRBJ1-2
abundance: few
CDR3nt: TGTGCCAGCAGGCCCGGACAGGGAGCACACTATGGCTACACCTTC
CDR3aa: CASRPGQGAHYGYTF

d_gene: .
v_gene: TRBV12-3/TRBV12-4
j_gene: TRBJ2-1
abundance: many
CDR3nt: TGTGCCAGCAGTTTAGGGACCGCTGCCTACAATGAGCAGTTCTTC
CDR3aa: CASSLGTAAYNEQFF

d_gene: TRBD2
v_gene: TRBV7-6
j_gene: TRBJ2-3
abundance: many
CDR3nt: TGTGCCAGCAGCACCCAAGCGGGAGGGGCAGATACGCAGTATTTT
CDR3aa: CASSTQAGGADTQYF

d_gene: TRBD2
v_gene: TRBV11-2
j_gene: TRBJ2-1
abundance: few
CDR3nt: TGTGCCAGCAGCTCATATAGCGGGAGCGCCGCGGAGCAGTTCTTC
CDR3aa: CASSSYSGSAAEQFF

d_gene: TRBD2
v_gene: TRBV20-1
j_gene: TRBJ2-7
abundance: many
CDR3nt: TGCAGTGCTAGAGGGACTAGCGGGACCTCCTTCTACGAGCAGTACTTC
CDR3aa: CSARGTSGTSFYEQYF

d_gene: TRBD1
v_gene: TRBV5-6
j_gene: TRBJ1-2
abundance: many
CDR3nt: TGTGCCAGCAGCGCAGAGACAGGGTTCTATGGCTACACCTTC
CDR3aa: CASSAETGFYGYTF

d_gene: TRBD1
v_gene: TRBV7-9
j_gene: TRBJ1-2
abundance: many
CDR3nt: TGTGCCAGCAGCTCGACGACAGGGATCTATGGCTACACCTTC
CDR3aa: CASSSTTGIYGYTF

d_gene: TRBD2
v_gene: TRBV20-1
j_gene: TRBJ2-3
abundance: many
CDR3nt: TGCAGTCCGGGACTAGCGGCAGATACGCAGTATTTT
CDR3aa: CSPGLAADTQYF

d_gene: TRBD2
v_gene: TRBV12-5
j_gene: TRBJ2-5
abundance: many
CDR3nt: TGTGCTAGTGGTTTGGTACGAGCGGGAGATGTGGAAGAGACCCAGTACTTC
CDR3aa: CASGLVRAGDVEETQYF

d_gene: TRBD1
v_gene: TRBV7-2
j_gene: TRBJ1-5
abundance: .
CDR3nt: TGTGCCAGCAGCTTAAGGACAGGGGGTTTTCAGCCCCAGCATTTT
CDR3aa: CASSLRTGGFQPQHF

d_gene: TRBD1
v_gene: TRBV20-1
j_gene: TRBJ2-3
abundance: many
CDR3nt: TGCAGTGCTACCGATGTGAGGGGGCGTCTGAATACGCAGTATTTT
CDR3aa: CSATDVRGRLNTQYF

d_gene: TRBD2
v_gene: TRBV7-8
j_gene: TRBJ2-1
abundance: .
CDR3nt: TGTGCCAGCAGCTTTGGTAGCGGGACATTAGAGCAGTTCTTC
CDR3aa: CASSFGSGTLEQFF

d_gene: TRBD2
v_gene: TRBV24-1
j_gene: TRBJ2-3
abundance: few
CDR3nt: TGTGCCACCAGTGATGAACTAGCGTCTAGGACAGATACGCAGTATTTT
CDR3aa: CATSDELASRTDTQYF

d_gene: .
v_gene: TRBV7-6
j_gene: TRBJ2-5
abundance: many
CDR3nt: TGTGCCAGCAGCTTAGCTACACGGACCCCACAAGAGACCCAGTACTTC
CDR3aa: CASSLATRTPQETQYF

d_gene: .
v_gene: TRBV3-1
j_gene: TRBJ1-2
abundance: many
CDR3nt: TGTGCCAGCAGCCAAATAACAGGGACCGCCTATGGCTACACCTTC
CDR3aa: CASSQITGTAYGYTF

d_gene: TRBD2
v_gene: TRBV7-7
j_gene: TRBJ2-3
abundance: few
CDR3nt: TGTGCCAGCAGCTGGGTAGCGGGAGATACGCAGTATTTT
CDR3aa: CASSWVAGDTQYF

d_gene: .
v_gene: TRBV28
j_gene: TRBJ2-5
abundance: .
CDR3nt: TGTGCCAGCAGTCCCCGGTGGGGGGAGACCCAGTACTTC
CDR3aa: CASSPRWGETQYF

d_gene: .
v_gene: TRBV7-2
j_gene: TRBJ2-3
abundance: many
CDR3nt: TGTGCCAGCAGCCCAGGGGGGTCGGACAGGGATACGCAGTATTTT
CDR3aa: CASSPGGSDRDTQYF

d_gene: .
v_gene: TRBV20-1
j_gene: TRBJ1-3
abundance: many
CDR3nt: TGCAGTGCTGCCCCCCTCGGAAACACCATATATTTT
CDR3aa: CSAAPLGNTIYF

d_gene: TRBD2
v_gene: TRBV20-1
j_gene: TRBJ2-1
abundance: many
CDR3nt: TGCAGTGCCCGTTATAGCGGGAGGGCCCTCAATGAGCAGTTCTTC
CDR3aa: CSARYSGRALNEQFF

d_gene: TRBD1
v_gene: TRBV20-1
j_gene: TRBJ1-2
abundance: many
CDR3nt: TGCAGTGCTCGACGAACGACAGGGTGGTTTGAGGGCTACACCTTC
CDR3aa: CSARRTTGWFEGYTF

d_gene: .
v_gene: TRBV20-1
j_gene: TRBJ2-1
abundance: .
CDR3nt: TGCAGTGCCGACTCCTACGATGAGCAGTTCTTC
CDR3aa: CSADSYDEQFF

d_gene: .
v_gene: TRBV2
j_gene: TRBJ1-2
abundance: .
CDR3nt: TGTGCCAGCAGTGAAGCGGAGCAGGACTATGGCTACACCTTC
CDR3aa: CASSEAEQDYGYTF

d_gene: .
v_gene: TRBV4-3
j_gene: TRBJ2-1
abundance: many
CDR3nt: TGCGCCAGCAGCCAAGGGAGTTTGGAGCAGTTCTTC
CDR3aa: CASSQGSLEQFF

d_gene: TRBD1
v_gene: TRBV5-4
j_gene: TRBJ2-3
abundance: many
CDR3nt: TGTGCCAGCAGCCCTGGACAGGATCCCTCCCGGGCGCAGTATTTT
CDR3aa: CASSPGQDPSRAQYF

d_gene: .
v_gene: TRBV18
j_gene: TRBJ1-3
abundance: many
CDR3nt: TGTGCCAGCTCACCCATGGACGGAAGCTCTGGAAACACCATATATTTT
CDR3aa: CASSPMDGSSGNTIYF

d_gene: TRBD2
v_gene: TRBV9
j_gene: TRBJ2-1
abundance: many
CDR3nt: TGTGCCAGCAGCGTAGGAAGCGGGAGAGTGGGGAATGAGCAGTTCTTC
CDR3aa: CASSVGSGRVGNEQFF

d_gene: .
v_gene: TRBV15
j_gene: TRBJ2-1
abundance: many
CDR3nt: TGTGCCACCAGCAGTGACGGGGGAAGCTCCTACAATGAGCAGTTCTTC
CDR3aa: CATSSDGGSSYNEQFF

d_gene: .
v_gene: TRBV20-1
j_gene: TRBJ2-7
abundance: many
CDR3nt: TGCAGTGCTAGAGATATAGAGTTACCCTCCTGGGTGCAGTACTTC
CDR3aa: CSARDIELPSWVQYF

d_gene: .
v_gene: TRBV21-1
j_gene: TRBJ2-7
abundance: many
CDR3nt: TGTGCCAGCAGCTCCCGGGGGTGTCAATCAGGCGACCCTTACGAGCAGTACTTC
CDR3aa: CASSSRGCQSGDPYEQYF

d_gene: .
v_gene: TRBV7-3
j_gene: TRBJ2-3
abundance: many
CDR3nt: TGTGCCAGCAGCTTAAATCCGGGCAGGAGCACAGATACGCAGTATTTT
CDR3aa: CASSLNPGRSTDTQYF

d_gene: TRBD1
v_gene: TRBV5-4
j_gene: TRBJ2-1
abundance: few
CDR3nt: TGTGCCAGCAGGCGCTTAATGGGACAGGGGTACAATGAGCAGTTCTTC
CDR3aa: CASRRLMGQGYNEQFF

d_gene: TRBD2
v_gene: TRBV5-1
j_gene: TRBJ2-1
abundance: many
CDR3nt: TGCGCCAGCAGCCTCCCACTAGCGGGACTGGATGAGCAGTTCTTC
CDR3aa: CASSLPLAGLDEQFF

d_gene: .
v_gene: TRBV20-1
j_gene: TRBJ2-1
abundance: many
CDR3nt: TGCAGTGCTAGATCCTCTAGCCCTCTCAGCTCCTACAATGAGCAGTTCTTC
CDR3aa: CSARSSSPLSSYNEQFF

d_gene: .
v_gene: TRBV12-3/TRBV12-4
j_gene: TRBJ1-5
abundance: many
CDR3nt: TGTGCCAGCAGTTTGATGGCGGATCAGCCCCAGCATTTT
CDR3aa: CASSLMADQPQHF

d_gene: TRBD1
v_gene: TRBV7-9
j_gene: TRBJ1-2
abundance: .
CDR3nt: TGTGCCAGCAGCGCCGGGACAGGGGATAACTGTGGCTACACCTTC
CDR3aa: CASSAGTGDNCGYTF

d_gene: .
v_gene: TRBV12-3/TRBV12-4
j_gene: TRBJ2-7
abundance: many
CDR3nt: TGTGCCAGCAGTTCCGAGCCCACTGAAGGGCACGAGCAGTACTTC
CDR3aa: CASSSEPTEGHEQYF

d_gene: TRBD2
v_gene: TRBV4-3
j_gene: TRBJ2-1
abundance: many
CDR3nt: TGCGCCAGCAGCCAAAGTCTAGCGGGAGTCAATGAGCAGTTCTTC
CDR3aa: CASSQSLAGVNEQFF

d_gene: TRBD2
v_gene: TRBV6-1
j_gene: TRBJ2-3
abundance: many
CDR3nt: TGTGCCAGCAGACTAGCGGGCGCAGATACGCAGTATTTT
CDR3aa: CASRLAGADTQYF

d_gene: TRBD2
v_gene: TRBV4-2
j_gene: TRBJ2-7
abundance: many
CDR3nt: TGTGCCAGCAGCCAAGACTGGCGGGAGCTCTACGAGCAGTACTTC
CDR3aa: CASSQDWRELYEQYF

d_gene: TRBD1
v_gene: TRBV20-1
j_gene: TRBJ2-5
abundance: many
CDR3nt: TGCAGTGCTAGTTCCCCTACGACAGGGGGAATTGAAGAGACCCAGTACTTC
CDR3aa: CSASSPTTGGIEETQYF

d_gene: .
v_gene: TRBV6-2/TRBV6-3
j_gene: TRBJ2-1
abundance: many
CDR3nt: TGTGCCAGCAGTTATCCGCGGGAATCCGACAATGAGCAGTTCTTC
CDR3aa: CASSYPRESDNEQFF

d_gene: TRBD2
v_gene: TRBV28
j_gene: TRBJ2-7
abundance: many
CDR3nt: TGTGCCAGTTTAGCGGGAAGGATGGGGGAGCAGTACTTC
CDR3aa: CASLAGRMGEQYF

d_gene: .
v_gene: TRBV28
j_gene: TRBJ1-5
abundance: many
CDR3nt: TGTGCCAGCGGCCGGACAGGCAATCAGCCCCAGCATTTT
CDR3aa: CASGRTGNQPQHF

d_gene: TRBD1
v_gene: TRBV6-2/TRBV6-3
j_gene: TRBJ1-1
abundance: many
CDR3nt: TGTGCCAGCAGCTATACAGGGGCGCGGAACACTGAAGCTTTCTTT
CDR3aa: CASSYTGARNTEAFF

d_gene: .
v_gene: TRBV3-1
j_gene: TRBJ2-7
abundance: many
CDR3nt: TGTGCCAGCAGCTCCGGGACCCGCCCTTCCTACGAGCAGTACTTC
CDR3aa: CASSSGTRPSYEQYF

d_gene: .
v_gene: TRBV12-3/TRBV12-4
j_gene: TRBJ1-5
abundance: many
CDR3nt: TGTGCCAGCAGTCCGGCTTCTAGGGGCAATCAGCCCCAGCATTTT
CDR3aa: CASSPASRGNQPQHF

d_gene: .
v_gene: TRBV6-5
j_gene: TRBJ2-3
abundance: many
CDR3nt: TGTGCCAGCAGTTACATGGGTACGCAGTATTTT
CDR3aa: CASSYMGTQYF

d_gene: .
v_gene: TRBV23-1
j_gene: TRBJ2-3
abundance: many
CDR3nt: TGCGCCAGCAGTCGGGTTCTTCCCACAGATACGCAGTATTTT
CDR3aa: CASSRVLPTDTQYF

d_gene: .
v_gene: TRBV7-6
j_gene: TRBJ2-7
abundance: .
CDR3nt: TGTGCCAGCAGCAAACATGGGTCGGTGGAGCAGTACTTC
CDR3aa: CASSKHGSVEQYF

d_gene: .
v_gene: TRBV4-3
j_gene: TRBJ2-3
abundance: many
CDR3nt: TGCGCCAGCAGCCAAGATCTGGTGATAGCGACAGATACGCAGTATTTT
CDR3aa: CASSQDLVIATDTQYF

d_gene: .
v_gene: TRBV29-1
j_gene: TRBJ2-1
abundance: many
CDR3nt: TGCAGCGTTCATCCGGGACCCCCCGGTGGCAATGAGCAGTTCTTC
CDR3aa: CSVHPGPPGGNEQFF